Each of the 24 T cell receptor beta chains below was sequenced from the same sample in a study of T cell repertoires in cytomegalovirus infection. From the reads, TCRdb called clonotypes with MiXCR, one entry per CDR3 protein. The sample has a few hundred thousand distinct CDR3 sequences, about 18% seen once. The sample comprised CD8+ T cells from PBMCs. The source is a human donor in good health (CMV status not recorded). Some clones in this sample may be carry-over from other donors' samples.

This clonotype was recorded many times. The chain couples TRBV7-6 to TRBJ2-3; D may correspond to TRBD1 or TRBD2 (5 bases each). Germline lookup yields CDR1 SGHVS and CDR2 FNYEAQ. Trimming removed 6 bases at V and 0 bases at J, with 16 bases between. The CDR3 is made up of 16 amino acids. The CDR3 region has the DNA TGTGCCAGCAGTCAGGGACCCGGGCGAAGCACAGATACGCAGTATTTT. Its translation is CASSQGPGRSTDTQYF.

This clonotype was observed a few times. The V call is TRBV15, the J call TRBJ2-3, with D possibly being TRBD1 or TRBD2 (5 bases each). The germline V gene encodes CDR1 LNHNV and CDR2 YYDKDF (reference sequence). V lost 5 bases and J lost 0, with 9 bases in between. The CDR3 length is 14 residues. CDR3 sequence reads: CATSLEGSTDTQYF. CDR3 DNA sequence: TGTGCCACCAGCCTCGAGGGGAGCACAGATACGCAGTATTTT.

The V and J genes are TRBV14 and TRBJ1-2; tentative D call: TRBD1 (5 bases). CDR3 length equals 13 residues. The V gene lost 4 bases and the J gene lost 4 bases, with 10 bases spanning the gap. Germline CDR1 SGHDN, CDR2 FVKESK. The CDR3 spells CASSPGRSYGYTF. CDR3 DNA: TGTGCCAGCAGCCCAGGGAGAAGCTATGGCTACACCTTC.

Notes on this clonotype: One end of the junction fails to match germline, which may point to a read error. The V gene is TRBV15, the J gene TRBJ1-5; no firm D call. The CDR3 consists of 13 residues. Germline assignment: CDR1 LNHNV and CDR2 YYDKDF (reference sequence). CDR3 sequence reads: CATGRPGDQPQHF. DNA of the CDR3: TGTGCCACCGGCAGACCCGGGGATCAGCCCCAGCATTTT.

Worth noting for this clonotype: This may arise from a read error, as a much more abundant clone is one base away. The V call is TRBV2, the J call TRBJ2-1; D may be TRBD1 (6 bases). The V gene's germline CDR1 is SNHLY and CDR2 FYNNEI. CDR3 length equals 15 residues. CDR3 protein: CASTIQGSSCNEQFF. As DNA, the CDR3 is TGTGCCAGCACTATACAGGGCTCCTCCTGCAATGAGCAGTTCTTC.

This clonotype was counted a few times. This chain joins TRBV19 and TRBJ1-1; D unresolved. The CDR3 runs 15 residues. From germline, CDR1 is LNHDA and CDR2 SQIVND (reference sequence). The V end lost 3 bases, the J end lost 0 bases, and 11 bases lay between the germline ends. CDR3 sequence reads: CASSIGPLLNTEAFF. The CDR3 coding sequence is TGTGCCAGTAGTATCGGCCCCCTGTTGAACACTGAAGCTTTCTTT.

V gene TRBV5-6 combines with J gene TRBJ1-1, with 7 bases identical to TRBD1. Germline V gene sequence: CDR1 SGHDT, CDR2 YYEEEE. The trim removed 0 bases at V and 0 bases at J, leaving 11 bases unmatched. CDR3 length: 18 amino acids. The CDR3 here is CASSLALKTGIMNTEAFF. As DNA, the CDR3 is TGTGCCAGCAGCTTGGCCTTGAAGACAGGGATAATGAACACTGAAGCTTTCTTT.

Ten or more counts support this clonotype. This sequence joins TRBV7-6 and TRBJ2-2; 8 bases line up with TRBD2. There are 14 residues in the CDR3. The V and J ends lost 1 base and 7 bases, in that order; junction bases with no gene match: 2. Germline CDR1 reads SGHVS; CDR2 reads FNYEAQ. The DNA for the CDR3 is TGTGCCAGCAGCTTAGGCGGGGGGCACGGGGAGCTGTTTTTT. It encodes CASSLGGGHGELFF. Combining the CDR3 with reference TRBV7-6 and TRBJ2-2 gives the whole variable domain GAGVSQSPRYKVTKRGQDVALRCDPISGHVSLYWYRQALGQGPEFLTYFNYEAQQDKSGLPNDRFSAERPEGSISTLTIQRTEQRDSAMYRCASSLGGGHGELFFGEGSRLTVL.

The chain has TRBV6-6 and TRBJ2-2; 9 nucleotides match TRBD1. The CDR3 runs 17 residues. Germline CDR1 is MNHNY and CDR2 is SVGAGI (reference sequence). The J segment lost 2 bases and the V segment lost 1 base, leaving 5 bases of the junction unmatched. CDR3 bases: TGTGCCAGCAGTTACTTATGGACAGGGGAAAACACCGGGGAGCTGTTTTTT. Residues: CASSYLWTGENTGELFF.

V and J are TRBV4-1 and TRBJ1-1, with D perhaps TRBD1 (5 bases). CDR1 and CDR2 (germline): MGHRA, YSYEKL. With 4 bases removed from V and 4 bases from J, the gap between germline ends came to 13 bases. The CDR3 runs to 14 residues. In nucleotides, the CDR3 is TGCGCCAGCAGCCCCGGGACTGATGGCACTGAAGCTTTCTTT. This sequence encodes CASSPGTDGTEAFF.

This clonotype showed up just a few times. The chain uses TRBV6-2 or TRBV6-3 and TRBJ2-7; D is ambiguous. Germline V CDR1 and CDR2: MNHEY, SVGEGT. The CDR3 consists of 15 residues. V lost 0 bases to trimming and J lost 0 bases, with 9 bases between them. In nucleotides, the CDR3 is TGTGCCAGCAGTTACTCGCGACGGAGCTCCTACGAGCAGTACTTC. Translation gives CASSYSRRSSYEQYF.

This clonotype came up a few times. This chain connects TRBV15 to TRBJ1-4, with 8 bases matching TRBD1. The V gene's germline CDR1 is LNHNV and CDR2 YYDKDF (reference sequence). With V trimmed by 3 bases and J by 7 bases, 13 bases remained unmatched. The CDR3 spans 17 residues. CDR3 sequence reads: CATSRLAFRGRAEKLFF. CDR3 DNA: TGTGCCACCAGCAGGTTGGCGTTCAGGGGGCGAGCTGAAAAACTGTTTTTT.

The chain couples TRBV5-4 to TRBJ2-2; D is perhaps TRBD1 (6 bases). The germline gives CDR1 SGHNT, CDR2 YYREEE (reference sequence). V lost 0 bases and J lost 6, with 6 bases in between. The CDR3 covers 13 residues. In DNA, the CDR3 is TGTGCCAGCAGCTTGGGGACAGCCGGGGAGCTGTTTTTT. Protein sequence: CASSLGTAGELFF.

This clonotype was seen repeatedly, ten times or more. The chain employs TRBV6-2 or TRBV6-3 and TRBJ1-1, with TRBD1 as a possible D gene (6 bases). V was shortened by 0 bases and J by 7 bases, with 9 bases between the two germline ends. CDR3 length: 13 residues. Germline V lookup: CDR1 MNHEY, CDR2 SVGEGT. For the CDR3, the DNA is TGTGCCAGCAGTTACTCGGACAGAGATGAAGCTTTCTTT. Protein: CASSYSDRDEAFF.

The chain recombines TRBV12-3 or TRBV12-4 with TRBJ1-1; D is uncertain. Trimming took off 5 bases at V and 5 bases at J, with 15 bases between the two ends. This CDR3 is built from 14 residues. This CDR3 is CASSEGSRETEAFF. CDR3 nucleotide sequence: TGTGCCAGCAGTGAAGGCTCCCGGGAAACTGAAGCTTTCTTT.

This clonotype was observed at least ten times. J is TRBJ1-2 and V is TRBV6-2 or TRBV6-3; D gene ambiguous. Trimming left V 5 bases short and J 9 bases short, with 10 bases between. This CDR3 spans 11 amino acids. Germline CDR1 and CDR2: MNHEY and SVGEGT. For the CDR3, the DNA is TGTGCCAGCAGTACCGCCGTCCGCTACACCTTC. The encoded protein is CASSTAVRYTF.

This clonotype was observed many times. The gene calls are TRBV2 and TRBJ1-1; the D is unclear. The germline V gene encodes CDR1 SNHLY and CDR2 FYNNEI. The CDR3 has 11 amino acids. V was shortened by 9 bases and J by 0 bases, with 5 bases between the two germline ends. Here the CDR3 reads CASRVNTEAFF. CDR3 sequence (DNA): TGTGCCAGTCGGGTGAACACTGAAGCTTTCTTT. The variable domain in full, with the rest retrieved from reference TRBV2 and TRBJ1-1, is EPEVTQTPSHQVTQMGQEVILRCVPISNHLYFYWYRQILGQKVEFLVSFYNNEISEKSEIFDDQFSVERPDGSNFTLKIRSTKLEDSAMYFCASRVNTEAFFGQGTRLTVV.

The chain couples TRBV7-9 to TRBJ2-7, with TRBD1 matching over 10 bases. The CDR3 contains 14 residues. The trim removed 6 bases at V and 6 bases at J, leaving 8 bases unmatched. Germline V gene data show CDR1 as SEHNR and CDR2 as FQNEAQ (reference sequence). The CDR3 spells CASSGTGAMGEQYF. The DNA for the CDR3 is TGTGCCAGCAGTGGGACAGGGGCGATGGGCGAGCAGTACTTC. The complete variable domain, with remaining parts taken from reference TRBV7-9 and TRBJ2-7, reads DTGVSQNPRHKITKRGQNVTFRCDPISEHNRLYWYRQTLGQGPEFLTYFQNEAQLEKSRLLSDRFSAERPKGSFSTLEIQRTEQGDSAMYLCASSGTGAMGEQYFGPGTRLTVT.

This clonotype was detected a few times. V and J are TRBV25-1 and TRBJ1-1, with D hard to call. This CDR3 is 20 amino acids long. V was pared by 6 bases and J by 4 bases, with 33 bases between. Germline V gives CDR1 MGHDK, CDR2 SYGVNS. CDR3: CASSEDPLAGSWLEATEAFF. The DNA of the CDR3 is TGTGCCAGCAGCGAAGATCCCCTCGCCGGGAGTTGGTTAGAGGCCACTGAAGCTTTCTTT.

This clonotype was seen repeatedly, ten times or more. CDR3 loop: CASRNRGGTGELFF. CDR3 nucleotides: TGTGCCAGCAGGAATCGTGGGGGTACCGGGGAGCTGTTTTTT. V gene TRBV2 combines with J gene TRBJ2-2, with D perhaps being TRBD1 or TRBD2 (5 bases each). V was shortened by 6 bases and J by 5 bases, with 13 bases between the two germline ends. CDR3 size: 14 residues. The germline CDR1 and CDR2 sequences are SNHLY and FYNNEI. Combining the CDR3 with reference TRBV2 and TRBJ2-2 gives the whole variable domain EPEVTQTPSHQVTQMGQEVILRCVPISNHLYFYWYRQILGQKVEFLVSFYNNEISEKSEIFDDQFSVERPDGSNFTLKIRSTKLEDSAMYFCASRNRGGTGELFFGEGSRLTVL.

The rearrangement links TRBV20-1 to TRBJ1-2; tentatively, D is TRBD1 (6 bases). V was cut by 5 bases and J by 4 bases, with 14 bases left in between. CDR1 and CDR2 from the germline V gene are DFQATT and SNEGSKA (reference sequence). The CDR3 has 13 amino acids. CDR3 in amino acids: CSAPDRDRYGYTF. The CDR3 DNA is TGCAGTGCTCCGGACAGAGATCGCTATGGCTACACCTTC.

This clonotype was counted many times. The CDR3 DNA follows: TGTGCCAGCAGCCGCGACATGAAAAGGAACTATGGCTACACCTTC. As protein: CASSRDMKRNYGYTF. V gene TRBV12-3 or TRBV12-4 combines with J gene TRBJ1-2; D remains ambiguous. Trimming left V 6 bases short and J 2 bases short, with 16 bases between. The CDR3 contains 15 residues.

The V and J genes are TRBV7-9 and TRBJ1-3; 9 nucleotides agree with TRBD1. This CDR3 is 14 amino acids long. CDR1 and CDR2 from the germline V gene are SEHNR and FQNEAQ (reference sequence). V was clipped by 4 bases and J by 11 bases; unmatched bases: 9. The CDR3 region is CASSSSRDRVPIYF. CDR3 bases: TGTGCCAGCAGCTCGTCCCGGGACAGGGTACCCATATATTTT.

This rearrangement joins TRBV13 to TRBJ1-1, with D maybe TRBD1 (6 bases). V was pared by 5 bases and J by 0 bases, with 10 bases between. The length of the CDR3 is 14 residues. CDR1 and CDR2 from the germline V gene are PRHDT and FYEKMQ (reference sequence). DNA of the CDR3: TGTGCCAGCAGCCAAGGACAGATGAACACTGAAGCTTTCTTT. It encodes CASSQGQMNTEAFF.